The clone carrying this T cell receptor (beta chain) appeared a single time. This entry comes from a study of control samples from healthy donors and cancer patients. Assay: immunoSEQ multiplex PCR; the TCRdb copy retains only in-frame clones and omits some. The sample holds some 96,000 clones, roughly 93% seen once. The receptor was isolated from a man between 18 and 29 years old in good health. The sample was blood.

The DNA for the CDR3 is TGCGCCAGCAGCCAAGGGGGAGGGACCACCTCCTACAATGAGCAGTTCTTC. Amino acid sequence: CASSQGGGTTSYNEQFF. The chain is built from TRBV4-1 and TRBJ2-1; 7 nucleotides match TRBD2. From germline, CDR1 is MGHRA and CDR2 YSYEKL. The CDR3 has 17 residues. V was pared by 1 base and J by 0 bases, with 6 bases of the junction left unmatched.